This T cell receptor beta chain was sequenced during a study of blood T cell repertoires in COVID-19. Background on the study: Whether acute or convalescent, the COVID-19 samples came from the United States, Italy and Spain. T cells, B-cell-depleted T cells, or PBMCs supplied cDNA or gDNA.

The germline V gene encodes CDR1 LNHDA and CDR2 SQIVND (reference sequence). This CDR3 comprises 13 residues. The germline V and J ends were trimmed by 6 bases and 2 bases, with 10 bases remaining between them. Per the original methods: Using reference gene primer amplification, nucleated cell counts were estimated. The repertoire was sequenced with immunoSEQ multiplex PCR; TCRdb's copy has only in-frame clones and lacks some. D and trimming come from the DNA, and the V and J calls and clone size come from that table. Of about 270,000 clones in the sample, about 89% were seen once. The V call is TRBV19, the J call TRBJ1-1, with TRBD1 as a possible D gene (5 bases). This TCR derives from a man aged 35-49 years with active or convalescent COVID-19. Material: peripheral blood. CDR3 protein: CASSHQGNTEAFF. CDR3 in DNA: TGTGCCAGTAGCCATCAGGGAAACACTGAAGCTTTCTTT. The entire variable domain, with the rest obtained from reference TRBV19 and TRBJ1-1, is as follows: DGGITQSPKYLFRKEGQNVTLSCEQNLNHDAMYWYRQDPGQGLRLIYYSQIVNDFQKGDIAEGYSVSREKKESFPLTVTSAQKNPTAFYLCASSHQGNTEAFFGQGTRLTVV.